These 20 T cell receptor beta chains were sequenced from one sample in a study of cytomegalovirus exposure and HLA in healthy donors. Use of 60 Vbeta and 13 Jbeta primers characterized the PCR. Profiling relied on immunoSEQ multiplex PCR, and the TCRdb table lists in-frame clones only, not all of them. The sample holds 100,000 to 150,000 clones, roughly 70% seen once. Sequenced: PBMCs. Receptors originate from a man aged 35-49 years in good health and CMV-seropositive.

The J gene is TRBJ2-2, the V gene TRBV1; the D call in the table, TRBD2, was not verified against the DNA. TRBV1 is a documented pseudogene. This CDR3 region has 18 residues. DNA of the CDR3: TGCACCAGCAGCCAAGATCAGGGGACTAGCGGTTACCCCGGGGAGCTGTTTTTT. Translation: CTSSQDQGTSGYPGELFF.

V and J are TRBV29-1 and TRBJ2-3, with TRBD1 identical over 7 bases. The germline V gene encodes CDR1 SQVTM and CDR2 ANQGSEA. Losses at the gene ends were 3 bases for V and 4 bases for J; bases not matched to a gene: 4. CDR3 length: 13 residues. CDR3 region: CSVEIGGADTQYF. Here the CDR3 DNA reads TGCAGCGTTGAGATAGGGGGCGCAGATACGCAGTATTTT.

CDR3 nucleotide sequence: TGTGCCAGCAGCCCAGGACAGGGAAGGGAGGACCCCGGTTTTTCTGGGATGTACGAGCAGTACTTC. As protein: CASSPGQGREDPGFSGMYEQYF. The chain employs TRBV28 and TRBJ2-7; 8 bases agree with TRBD1. The V segment lost 6 bases and the J segment 4 bases; nucleotides outside the gene matches: 32. CDR1 and CDR2 from the germline V gene are MDHEN and SYDVKM. The CDR3 totals 22 residues.

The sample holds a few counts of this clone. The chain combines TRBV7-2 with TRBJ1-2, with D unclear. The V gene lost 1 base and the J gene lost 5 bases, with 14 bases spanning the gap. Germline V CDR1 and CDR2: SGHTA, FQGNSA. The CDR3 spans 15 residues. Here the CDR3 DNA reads TGTGCCAGCAGCTTAGGGACTGACGTCTCGTATGGCTACACCTTC. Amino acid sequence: CASSLGTDVSYGYTF.

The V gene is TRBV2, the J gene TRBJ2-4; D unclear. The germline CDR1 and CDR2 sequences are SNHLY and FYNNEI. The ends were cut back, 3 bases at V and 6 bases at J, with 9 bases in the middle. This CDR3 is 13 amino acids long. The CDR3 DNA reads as TGTGCCAGCAGTGACGGCAGAGGAAACATTCAGTACTTC. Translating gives CASSDGRGNIQYF.

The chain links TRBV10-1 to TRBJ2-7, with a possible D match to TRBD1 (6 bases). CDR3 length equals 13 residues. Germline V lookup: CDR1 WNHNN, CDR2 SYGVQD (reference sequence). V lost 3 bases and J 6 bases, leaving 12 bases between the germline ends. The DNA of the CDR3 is TGCGCCAGCAGTGATTTCGTCAGGGGCGAGCAGTACTTC. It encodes CASSDFVRGEQYF.

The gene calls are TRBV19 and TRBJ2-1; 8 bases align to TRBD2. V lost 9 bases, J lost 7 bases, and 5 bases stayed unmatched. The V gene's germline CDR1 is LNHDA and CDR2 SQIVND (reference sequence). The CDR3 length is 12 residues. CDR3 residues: CASGGAGNEQFF. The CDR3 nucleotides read TGTGCCAGCGGGGGGGCCGGAAATGAGCAGTTCTTC.

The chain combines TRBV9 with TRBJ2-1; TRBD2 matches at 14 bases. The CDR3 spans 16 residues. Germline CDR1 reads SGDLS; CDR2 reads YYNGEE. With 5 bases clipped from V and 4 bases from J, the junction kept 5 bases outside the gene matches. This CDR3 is CASRSTSGRAYNEQFF. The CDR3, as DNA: TGTGCCAGCAGATCGACTAGCGGGAGGGCGTACAATGAGCAGTTCTTC.

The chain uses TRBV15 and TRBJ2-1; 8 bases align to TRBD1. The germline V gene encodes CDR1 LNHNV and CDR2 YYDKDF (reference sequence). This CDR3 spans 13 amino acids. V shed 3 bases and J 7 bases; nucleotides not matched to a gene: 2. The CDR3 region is CATSSRTGNEQFF. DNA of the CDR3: TGTGCCACCAGCAGTAGGACAGGGAATGAGCAGTTCTTC.

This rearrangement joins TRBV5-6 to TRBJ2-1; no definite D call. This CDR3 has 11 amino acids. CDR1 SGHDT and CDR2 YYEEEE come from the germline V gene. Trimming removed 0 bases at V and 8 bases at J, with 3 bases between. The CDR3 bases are TGTGCCAGCAGCTTGGTCGATGAGCAGTTCTTC. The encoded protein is CASSLVDEQFF. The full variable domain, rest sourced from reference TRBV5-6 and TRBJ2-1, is DAGVTQSPTHLIKTRGQQVTLRCSPKSGHDTVSWYQQALGQGPQFIFQYYEEEERQRGNFPDRFSGHQFPNYSSELNVNALLLGDSALYLCASSLVDEQFFGPGTRLTVL.

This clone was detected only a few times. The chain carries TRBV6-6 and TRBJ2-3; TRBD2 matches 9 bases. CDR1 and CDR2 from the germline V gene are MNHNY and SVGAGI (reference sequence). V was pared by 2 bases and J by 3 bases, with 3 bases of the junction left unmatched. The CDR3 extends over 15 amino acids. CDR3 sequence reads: CASSYPLAGTDTQYF. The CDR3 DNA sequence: TGTGCCAGCAGTTACCCCCTAGCGGGAACAGATACGCAGTATTTT.

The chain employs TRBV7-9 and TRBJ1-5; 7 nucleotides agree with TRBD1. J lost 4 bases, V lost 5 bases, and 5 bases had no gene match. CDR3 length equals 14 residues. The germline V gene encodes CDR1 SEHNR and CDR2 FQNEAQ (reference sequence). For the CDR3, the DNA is TGTGCCAGCAGCCCCGGACAGGAAAATCAGCCCCAGCATTTT. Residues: CASSPGQENQPQHF.

The CDR3 sequence is CASSKWDSNTEAFF. DNA for the CDR3: TGTGCCAGTAGTAAGTGGGACAGCAACACTGAAGCTTTCTTT. The genes are TRBV19 and TRBJ1-1; 7 bases are shared with TRBD1. Germline CDR1 reads LNHDA; CDR2 reads SQIVND (reference sequence). With 4 bases clipped from V and 2 bases from J, the junction kept 4 bases outside the gene matches. The CDR3 consists of 14 residues.

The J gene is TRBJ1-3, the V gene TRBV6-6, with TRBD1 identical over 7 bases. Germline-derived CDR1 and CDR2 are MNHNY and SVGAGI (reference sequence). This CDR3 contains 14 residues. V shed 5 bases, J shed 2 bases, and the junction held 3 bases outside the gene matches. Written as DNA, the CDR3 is TGTGCCAGCAGTAATACAGGGGCTGGAAACACCATATATTTT. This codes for CASSNTGAGNTIYF.

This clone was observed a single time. The CDR3 sequence is CASSSPTGGLNTEAFF. Here the CDR3 DNA reads TGTGCCAGCAGTTCTCCGACAGGGGGATTGAACACTGAAGCTTTCTTT. This chain uses TRBV27 with TRBJ1-1; 9 bases are a match to TRBD1. Per germline, CDR1 MNHEY and CDR2 SMNVEV (reference sequence). The CDR3 loop spans 16 amino acids. The V segment lost 4 bases and the J segment 0 bases; nucleotides outside the gene matches: 6.

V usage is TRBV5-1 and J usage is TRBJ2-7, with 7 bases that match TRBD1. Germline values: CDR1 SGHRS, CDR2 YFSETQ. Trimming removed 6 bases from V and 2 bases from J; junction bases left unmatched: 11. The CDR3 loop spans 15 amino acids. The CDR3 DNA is TGCGCCAGCAACACAGGGGCAGGCAGGCCCTACGAGCAGTACTTC. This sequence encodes CASNTGAGRPYEQYF.

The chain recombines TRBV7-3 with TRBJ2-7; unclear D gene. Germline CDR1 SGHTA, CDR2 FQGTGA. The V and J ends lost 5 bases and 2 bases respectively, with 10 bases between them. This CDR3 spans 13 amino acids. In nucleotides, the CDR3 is TGTGCCAGCAGCCCAGGTTATACCTACGAGCAGTACTTC. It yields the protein CASSPGYTYEQYF.

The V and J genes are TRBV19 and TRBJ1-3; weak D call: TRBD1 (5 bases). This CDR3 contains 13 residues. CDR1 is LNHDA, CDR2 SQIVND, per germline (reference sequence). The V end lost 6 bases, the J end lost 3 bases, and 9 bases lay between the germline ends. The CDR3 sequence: CASSQGNGNTIYF. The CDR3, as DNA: TGTGCCAGTAGCCAGGGAAATGGAAACACCATATATTTT.

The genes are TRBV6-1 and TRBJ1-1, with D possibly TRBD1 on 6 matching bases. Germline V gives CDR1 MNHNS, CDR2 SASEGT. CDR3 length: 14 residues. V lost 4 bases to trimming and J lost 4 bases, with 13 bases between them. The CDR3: CASSATGIVTEAFF. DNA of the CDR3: TGTGCCAGCAGTGCAACAGGGATTGTCACTGAAGCTTTCTTT.

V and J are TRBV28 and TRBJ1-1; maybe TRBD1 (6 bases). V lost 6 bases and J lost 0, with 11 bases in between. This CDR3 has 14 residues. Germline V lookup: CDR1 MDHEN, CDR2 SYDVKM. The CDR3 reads CASSIDRMNTEAFF. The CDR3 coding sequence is TGTGCCAGCAGCATCGACAGGATGAACACTGAAGCTTTCTTT.